The clone carrying this T cell receptor (beta chain) showed up just a few times. No antigen is known for it. Separate alpha and beta amplification began at the second PCR step. The data originate from a study of naive and memory T cell subsets. Study-wide results and limits: In naive cells, over 95% of TCR sequences were seen only once.

V lost 5 bases, J lost 4 bases, and 5 bases stayed unmatched. Per the germline V gene, CDR1 is SGHTA and CDR2 is FQGNSA. This CDR3 is built from 14 residues. Both TRBC1 and TRBC2 were covered by a beta constant-region primer of two equimolar oligonucleotides. A 12-nucleotide UMI and the SP2 primer were added to the cDNA 3' end by oligonucleotide ligation. Nested alpha and beta constant-region primers with the SP2 primer drove four PCR rounds on ligated cDNA. TCRdb ran MiXCR on the UMI-ligation and nested PCR reads and lists one entry per CDR3 protein. Counted here are 100,000 or so distinct CDR3 sequences, more than 6.5% occurring once; the ten biggest clones make up 1.5% to 2%.

Sequencing was performed on central memory CD4+ T cells from blood. The source is a human donor in good health. The V gene is TRBV7-2, the J gene TRBJ2-7; 10 bases are a match to TRBD2. CDR3 nucleotide sequence: TGTGCCAGCAGCGAAAGCGGGAGGGGTTACGAGCAGTACTTC. Encoded protein: CASSESGRGYEQYF.